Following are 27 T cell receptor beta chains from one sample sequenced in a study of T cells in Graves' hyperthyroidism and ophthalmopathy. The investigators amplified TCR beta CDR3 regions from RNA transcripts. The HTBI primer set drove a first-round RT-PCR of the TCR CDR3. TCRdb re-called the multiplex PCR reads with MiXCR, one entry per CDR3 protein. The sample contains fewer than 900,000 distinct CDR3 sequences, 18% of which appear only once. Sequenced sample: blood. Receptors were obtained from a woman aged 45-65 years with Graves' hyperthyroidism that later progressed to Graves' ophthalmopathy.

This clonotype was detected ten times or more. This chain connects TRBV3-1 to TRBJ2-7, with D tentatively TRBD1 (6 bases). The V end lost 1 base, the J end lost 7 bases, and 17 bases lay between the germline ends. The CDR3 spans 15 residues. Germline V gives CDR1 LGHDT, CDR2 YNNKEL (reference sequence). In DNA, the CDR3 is TGTGCCAGCAGCCAAGTTTCGGGAAACAGGGTTGAGCAGTACTTC. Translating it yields CASSQVSGNRVEQYF.

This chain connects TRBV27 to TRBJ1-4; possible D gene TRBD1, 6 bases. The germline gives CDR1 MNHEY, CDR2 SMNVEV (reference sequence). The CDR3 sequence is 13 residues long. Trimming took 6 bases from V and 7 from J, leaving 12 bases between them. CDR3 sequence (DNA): TGTGCCAGCAGAACAGGGTCGGTTGAAAAACTGTTTTTT. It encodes CASRTGSVEKLFF. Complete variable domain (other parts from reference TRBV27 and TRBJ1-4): EAQVTQNPRYLITVTGKKLTVTCSQNMNHEYMSWYRQDPGLGLRQIYYSMNVEVTDKGDVPEGYKVSRKEKRNFPLILESPSPNQTSLYFCASRTGSVEKLFFGSGTQLSVL.

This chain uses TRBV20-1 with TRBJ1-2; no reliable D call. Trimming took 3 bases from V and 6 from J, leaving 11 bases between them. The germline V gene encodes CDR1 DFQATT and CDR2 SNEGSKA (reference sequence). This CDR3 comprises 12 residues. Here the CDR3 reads CSARILDHGYTF. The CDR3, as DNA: TGCAGTGCTAGGATTTTAGACCATGGCTACACCTTC.

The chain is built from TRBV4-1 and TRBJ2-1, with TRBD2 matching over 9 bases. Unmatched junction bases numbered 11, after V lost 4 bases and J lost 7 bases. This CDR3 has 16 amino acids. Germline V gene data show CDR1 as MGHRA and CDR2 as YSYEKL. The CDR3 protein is CASSPLDLAGPNEQFF. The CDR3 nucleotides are TGCGCCAGCAGCCCCCTAGACCTAGCGGGACCAAATGAGCAGTTCTTC.

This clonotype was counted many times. CDR3 bases: TGTGCCAGCAGCCAGTCCAGCAATCAGCCCCAGCATTTT. It codes for CASSQSSNQPQHF. The chain uses TRBV3-1 and TRBJ1-5; D unresolved. Germline V CDR1 and CDR2: LGHDT, YNNKEL (reference sequence). This CDR3 has 13 residues. V was cut by 3 bases and J by 1 base, with 4 bases left in between.

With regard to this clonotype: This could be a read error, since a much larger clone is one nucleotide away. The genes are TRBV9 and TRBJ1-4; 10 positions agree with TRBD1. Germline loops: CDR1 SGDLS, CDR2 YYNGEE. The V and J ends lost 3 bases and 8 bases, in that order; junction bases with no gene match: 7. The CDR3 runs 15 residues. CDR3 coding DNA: TGTGCCAGCAGCGCCGGGACAGGGGCTGGAGAAAAACTGTTTTTT. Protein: CASSAGTGAGEKLFF.

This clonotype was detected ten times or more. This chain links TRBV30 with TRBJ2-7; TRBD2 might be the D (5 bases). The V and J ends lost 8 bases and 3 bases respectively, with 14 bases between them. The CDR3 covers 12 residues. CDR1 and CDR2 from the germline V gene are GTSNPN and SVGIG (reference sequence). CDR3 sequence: CAARGSYYEQYF. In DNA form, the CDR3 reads TGTGCCGCACGCGGGTCATACTACGAGCAGTACTTC. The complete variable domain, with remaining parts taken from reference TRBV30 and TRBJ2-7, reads SQTIHQWPATLVQPVGSPLSLECTVEGTSNPNLYWYRQAAGRGLQLLFYSVGIGQISSEVPQNLSASRPQDRQFILSSKKLLLSDSGFYLCAARGSYYEQYFGPGTRLTVT.

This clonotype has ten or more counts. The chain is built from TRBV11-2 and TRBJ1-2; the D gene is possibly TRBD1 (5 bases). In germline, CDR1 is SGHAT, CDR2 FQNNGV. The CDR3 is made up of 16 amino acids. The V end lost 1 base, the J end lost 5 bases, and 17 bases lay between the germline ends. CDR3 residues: CASSLAGQGLLYGYTF. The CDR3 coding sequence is TGTGCCAGCAGCTTAGCGGGCCAGGGCCTCTTATATGGCTACACCTTC.

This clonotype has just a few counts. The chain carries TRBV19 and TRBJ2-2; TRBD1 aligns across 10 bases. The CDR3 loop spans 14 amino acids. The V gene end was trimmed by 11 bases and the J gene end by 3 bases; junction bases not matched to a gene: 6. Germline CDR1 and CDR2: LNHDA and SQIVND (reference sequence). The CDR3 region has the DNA TGTGCCGGCCGGGACAGGGGTGACACCGGGGAGCTGTTTTTT. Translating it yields CAGRDRGDTGELFF. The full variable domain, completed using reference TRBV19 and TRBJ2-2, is DGGITQSPKYLFRKEGQNVTLSCEQNLNHDAMYWYRQDPGQGLRLIYYSQIVNDFQKGDIAEGYSVSREKKESFPLTVTSAQKNPTAFYLCAGRDRGDTGELFFGEGSRLTVL.

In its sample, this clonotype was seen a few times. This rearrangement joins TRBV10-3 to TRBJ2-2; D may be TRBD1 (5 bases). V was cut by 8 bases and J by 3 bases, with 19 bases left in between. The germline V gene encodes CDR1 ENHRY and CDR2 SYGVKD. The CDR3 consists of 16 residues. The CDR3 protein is CAIPEPGSVDTGELFF. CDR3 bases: TGTGCCATCCCCGAGCCAGGGTCTGTGGACACCGGGGAGCTGTTTTTT.

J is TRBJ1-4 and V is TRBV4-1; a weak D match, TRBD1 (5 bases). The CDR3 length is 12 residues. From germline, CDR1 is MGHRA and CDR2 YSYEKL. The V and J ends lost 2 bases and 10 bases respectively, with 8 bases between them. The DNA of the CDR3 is TGCGCCAGCAGCCAACCTAGGGGAAAACTGTTTTTT. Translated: CASSQPRGKLFF.

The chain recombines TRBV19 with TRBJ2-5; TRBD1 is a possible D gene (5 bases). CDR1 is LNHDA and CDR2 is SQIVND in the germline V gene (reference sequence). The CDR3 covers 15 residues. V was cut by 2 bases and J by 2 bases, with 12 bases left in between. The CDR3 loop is CASSIYSKGQETQYF. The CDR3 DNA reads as TGTGCCAGTAGTATATACAGTAAGGGGCAAGAGACCCAGTACTTC. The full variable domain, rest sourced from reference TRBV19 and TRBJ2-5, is DGGITQSPKYLFRKEGQNVTLSCEQNLNHDAMYWYRQDPGQGLRLIYYSQIVNDFQKGDIAEGYSVSREKKESFPLTVTSAQKNPTAFYLCASSIYSKGQETQYFGPGTRLLVL.

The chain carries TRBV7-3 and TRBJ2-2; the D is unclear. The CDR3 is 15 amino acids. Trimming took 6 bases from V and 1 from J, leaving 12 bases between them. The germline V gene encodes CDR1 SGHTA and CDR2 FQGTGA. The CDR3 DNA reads TGTGCCAGCAGTCCTCTCTTACAGAACACCGGGGAGCTGTTTTTT. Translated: CASSPLLQNTGELFF.

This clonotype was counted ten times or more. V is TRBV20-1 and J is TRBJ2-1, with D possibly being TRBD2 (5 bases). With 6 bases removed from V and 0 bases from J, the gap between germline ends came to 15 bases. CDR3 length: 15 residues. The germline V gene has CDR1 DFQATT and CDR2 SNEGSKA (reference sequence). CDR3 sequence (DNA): TGCAGTGCGGACTTTAGCAGGAGCTCCTACAATGAGCAGTTCTTC. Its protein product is CSADFSRSSYNEQFF.

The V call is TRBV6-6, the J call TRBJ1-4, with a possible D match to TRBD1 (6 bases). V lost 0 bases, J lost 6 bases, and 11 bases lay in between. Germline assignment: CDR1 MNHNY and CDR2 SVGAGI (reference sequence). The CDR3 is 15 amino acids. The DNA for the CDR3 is TGTGCCAGCAGTTACTCGCGGGACATGTATGAAAAACTGTTTTTT. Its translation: CASSYSRDMYEKLFF.

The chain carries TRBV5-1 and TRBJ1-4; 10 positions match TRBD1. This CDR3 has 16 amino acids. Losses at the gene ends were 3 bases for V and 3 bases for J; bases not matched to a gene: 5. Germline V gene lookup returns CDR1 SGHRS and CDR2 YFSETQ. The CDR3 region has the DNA TGCGCCAGCAGCTCCGACAGGGGGCCGGCTAATGAAAAACTGTTTTTT. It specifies CASSSDRGPANEKLFF.

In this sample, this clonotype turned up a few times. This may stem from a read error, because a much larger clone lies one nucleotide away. The CDR3: CASSSIGTGNEKLFF. DNA of the CDR3: TGCGCCAGCAGCTCTATCGGGACAGGGAATGAAAAACTGTTTTTT. The V gene is TRBV5-1, the J gene TRBJ1-4; 9 nucleotides align to TRBD1. The trim removed 3 bases at V and 5 bases at J, leaving 5 bases unmatched. Germline CDR1 reads SGHRS; CDR2 reads YFSETQ. The CDR3 is made up of 15 amino acids.

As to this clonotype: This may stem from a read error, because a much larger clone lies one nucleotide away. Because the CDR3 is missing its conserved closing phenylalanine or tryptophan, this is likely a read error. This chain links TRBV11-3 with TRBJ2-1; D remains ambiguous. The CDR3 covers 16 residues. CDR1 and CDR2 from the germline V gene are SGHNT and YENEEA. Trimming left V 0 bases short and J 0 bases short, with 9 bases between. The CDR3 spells CASSLDVRSSYNEQFS. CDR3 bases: TGTGCCAGCAGCTTAGATGTAAGGAGCTCCTACAATGAGCAGTTCTCC.

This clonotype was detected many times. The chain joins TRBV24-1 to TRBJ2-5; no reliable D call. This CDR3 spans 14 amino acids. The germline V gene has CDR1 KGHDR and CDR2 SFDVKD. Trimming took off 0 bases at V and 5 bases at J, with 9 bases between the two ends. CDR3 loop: CATSDLASVETQYF. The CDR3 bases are TGTGCCACCAGTGATTTGGCCAGCGTGGAGACCCAGTACTTC.

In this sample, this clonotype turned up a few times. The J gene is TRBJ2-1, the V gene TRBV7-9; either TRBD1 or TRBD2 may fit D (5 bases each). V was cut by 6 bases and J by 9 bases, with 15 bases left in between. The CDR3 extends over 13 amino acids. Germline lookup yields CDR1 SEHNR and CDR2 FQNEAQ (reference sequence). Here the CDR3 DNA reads TGTGCCAGCAGTCATCGGGGCCAAGGTGAGCAGTTCTTC. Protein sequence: CASSHRGQGEQFF.

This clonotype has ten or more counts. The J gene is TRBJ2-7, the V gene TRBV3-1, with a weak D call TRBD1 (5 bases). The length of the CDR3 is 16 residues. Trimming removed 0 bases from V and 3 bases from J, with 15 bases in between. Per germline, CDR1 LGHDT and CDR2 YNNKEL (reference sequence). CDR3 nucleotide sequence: TGTGCCAGCAGCCAAGAGAAGGGGCCCCCTTTCTACGAGCAGTACTTC. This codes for CASSQEKGPPFYEQYF.

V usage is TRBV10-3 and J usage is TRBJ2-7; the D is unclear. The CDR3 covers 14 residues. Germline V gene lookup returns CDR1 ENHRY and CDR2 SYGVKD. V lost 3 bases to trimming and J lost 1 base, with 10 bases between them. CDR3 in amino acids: CAISEARNSYEQYF. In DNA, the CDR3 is TGTGCCATCAGTGAAGCTCGGAATTCCTACGAGCAGTACTTC.

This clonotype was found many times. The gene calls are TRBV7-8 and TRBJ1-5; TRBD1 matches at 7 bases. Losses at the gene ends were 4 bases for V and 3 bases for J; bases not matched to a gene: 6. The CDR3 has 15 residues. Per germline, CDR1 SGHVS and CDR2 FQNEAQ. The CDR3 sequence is CASSSMTGINQPQHF. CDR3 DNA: TGTGCCAGCAGCTCAATGACAGGGATCAATCAGCCCCAGCATTTT.

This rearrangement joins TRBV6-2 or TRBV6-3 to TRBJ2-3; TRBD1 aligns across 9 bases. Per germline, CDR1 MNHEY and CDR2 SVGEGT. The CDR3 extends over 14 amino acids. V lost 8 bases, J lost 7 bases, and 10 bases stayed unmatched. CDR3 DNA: TGTGCCAGCGCCGGAACAGGGGGCGCACATACGCAGTATTTT. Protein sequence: CASAGTGGAHTQYF.

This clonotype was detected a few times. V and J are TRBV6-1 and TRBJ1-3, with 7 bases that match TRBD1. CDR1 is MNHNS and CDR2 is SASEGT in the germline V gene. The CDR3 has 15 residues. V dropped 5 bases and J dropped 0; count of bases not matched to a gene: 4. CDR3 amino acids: CASSPWDSSGNTIYF. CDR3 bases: TGTGCCAGCAGTCCCTGGGACAGCTCTGGAAACACCATATATTTT.

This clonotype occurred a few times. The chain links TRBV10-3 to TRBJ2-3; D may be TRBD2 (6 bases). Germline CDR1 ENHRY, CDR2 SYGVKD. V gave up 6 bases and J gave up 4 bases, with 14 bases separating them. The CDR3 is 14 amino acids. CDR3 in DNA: TGTGCCATCAGGGCGGGGCAGGGACCAGATACGCAGTATTTT. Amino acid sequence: CAIRAGQGPDTQYF.

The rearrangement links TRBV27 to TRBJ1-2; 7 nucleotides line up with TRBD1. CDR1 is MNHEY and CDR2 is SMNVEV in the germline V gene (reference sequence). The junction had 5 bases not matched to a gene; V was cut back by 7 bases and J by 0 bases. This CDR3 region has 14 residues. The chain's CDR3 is CASKRDRANYGYTF. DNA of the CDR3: TGTGCCAGCAAAAGGGACAGAGCTAACTATGGCTACACCTTC.